The 14 T cell receptor beta chains reported below all come from one sample, sequenced in a study of cytomegalovirus exposure and HLA in healthy donors. In the PCR, 60 Vbeta and 13 Jbeta primers were used. Data came from immunoSEQ multiplex PCR; TCRdb stores just in-frame clones and leaves some out. The table has 65,000 to 95,000 clones, 60% to 85% seen once. Sequenced material: PBMCs. These receptors were obtained from a male donor in good health and CMV-seropositive.

The chain joins TRBV6-1 to TRBJ2-7, with D perhaps matching TRBD2 (6 bases). This CDR3 is 13 amino acids long. Trimming stripped 3 bases from V and 2 bases from J, with 8 bases between. CDR1 is MNHNS, CDR2 SASEGT, per germline. The CDR3 bases are TGTGCCAGCAGTGAGTCGGGGGCCTACGAGCAGTACTTC. Translating gives CASSESGAYEQYF.

The chain joins TRBV9 to TRBJ2-5; possible D gene TRBD2, 5 bases. The CDR3 contains 13 residues. V gave up 4 bases and J gave up 5 bases, with 12 bases separating them. The germline V gene encodes CDR1 SGDLS and CDR2 YYNGEE. The CDR3 sequence: CASSTSSWETQYF. CDR3 bases: TGTGCCAGCAGCACCTCTAGCTGGGAGACCCAGTACTTC.

This clone was seen a few times. J is TRBJ1-6 and V is TRBV5-4, with 10 bases fitting TRBD1. With V trimmed by 10 bases and J by 1 base, 8 bases remained unmatched. Germline-derived CDR1 and CDR2 are SGHNT and YYREEE (reference sequence). CDR3 size: 16 residues. The CDR3: CASRDRGSSYNSPLHF. The CDR3 DNA follows: TGTGCCTCCCGGGACAGGGGAAGTTCCTATAATTCACCCCTCCACTTT.

The gene calls are TRBV4-2 and TRBJ2-5; possible D gene TRBD2, 6 bases. CDR1 is LGHNA and CDR2 is YNFKEQ in the germline V gene. The CDR3 runs to 15 residues. Trimming removed 3 bases from V and 3 bases from J, with 14 bases in between. CDR3 residues: CASSHPLGTEETQYF. CDR3 sequence (DNA): TGTGCCAGCAGCCACCCCCTGGGGACTGAAGAGACCCAGTACTTC.

Points on this clone: The DNA is left out, because the CDR3 cannot be placed on it with certainty; the CDR3 is given as TCRdb lists it. The CDR3 loop is CASSIFVRGPYEQYF. The V call is TRBV19, the J call TRBJ2-7; whether TRBD2, the table's D call, matches the DNA was not checked. Germline CDR1 is LNHDA and CDR2 is SQIVND (reference sequence). The CDR3 spans 15 residues, counting both ends.

A few counts support this clone. This chain joins TRBV7-9 and TRBJ1-4, with 8 bases lining up with TRBD1. This CDR3 contains 14 residues. V shed 5 bases, J shed 8 bases, and the junction held 7 bases outside the gene matches. Germline CDR1 reads SEHNR; CDR2 reads FQNEAQ (reference sequence). The CDR3 reads CASSLDRVQEKLFF. DNA for the CDR3: TGTGCCAGCAGCCTGGACAGGGTACAGGAAAAACTGTTTTTT.

The chain has TRBV7-8 and TRBJ1-4, with D possibly being TRBD1 (6 bases). The CDR3 is 15 residues long. V lost 5 bases and J 5 bases, leaving 15 bases between the germline ends. Per the germline V gene, CDR1 is SGHVS and CDR2 is FQNEAQ. CDR3 in amino acids: CASSAVGTRNEKLFF. The DNA for the CDR3 is TGTGCCAGCAGCGCCGTGGGGACACGGAATGAAAAACTGTTTTTT.

The chain uses TRBV19 and TRBJ2-3; D unresolved. V lost 1 base and J lost 4, with 6 bases in between. CDR1 LNHDA and CDR2 SQIVND come from the germline V gene (reference sequence). The CDR3 has 13 residues. The CDR3 here is CASSIGRADTQYF. For the CDR3, the DNA is TGTGCCAGTAGTATAGGTCGGGCAGATACGCAGTATTTT. The entire variable domain, with the rest obtained from reference TRBV19 and TRBJ2-3, is as follows: DGGITQSPKYLFRKEGQNVTLSCEQNLNHDAMYWYRQDPGQGLRLIYYSQIVNDFQKGDIAEGYSVSREKKESFPLTVTSAQKNPTAFYLCASSIGRADTQYFGPGTRLTVL.

The rearrangement uses TRBV6-5 and TRBJ1-5; D is uncertain. In germline, CDR1 is MNHEY, CDR2 SVGAGI. CDR3 size: 13 residues. The V gene lost 6 bases and the J gene lost 9 bases, with 15 bases spanning the gap. DNA for the CDR3: TGTGCCAGCAGACGCGACATTGAGGGGCCCCAGCATTTT. It specifies CASRRDIEGPQHF.

The chain carries TRBV19 and TRBJ1-1; no definite D call. The CDR3 consists of 12 residues. V was clipped by 8 bases and J by 1 base, with 8 bases between them. Germline V gene data show CDR1 as LNHDA and CDR2 as SQIVND (reference sequence). The CDR3 DNA reads as TGTGCCAGTGGTTACAGGAACACTGAAGCTTTCTTT. The encoded protein is CASGYRNTEAFF.

The chain links TRBV28 to TRBJ1-4, with D maybe TRBD1 (5 bases). CDR3 length: 16 residues. V was clipped by 3 bases and J by 0 bases, with 11 bases between them. The V gene's germline CDR1 is MDHEN and CDR2 SYDVKM. The DNA of the CDR3 is TGTGCCAGCAGTTTGGTCGGGACTGCAACTAATGAAAAACTGTTTTTT. Translation: CASSLVGTATNEKLFF.

This clone was recorded a few times. The chain carries TRBV27 and TRBJ1-5; D may be TRBD1 (6 bases). This CDR3 has 13 amino acids. The germline gives CDR1 MNHEY, CDR2 SMNVEV (reference sequence). The V end lost 10 bases, the J end lost 6 bases, and 16 bases lay between the germline ends. CDR3 region: CATSPRGSQPQHF. The CDR3 DNA sequence: TGTGCCACCTCCCCCAGGGGCAGTCAGCCCCAGCATTTT.

The chain has TRBV19 and TRBJ1-2; no definite D call. Germline V gene data show CDR1 as LNHDA and CDR2 as SQIVND (reference sequence). CDR3 length: 13 residues. The germline V and J ends were trimmed by 6 bases and 5 bases, with 13 bases remaining between them. This CDR3 reads CASSFGSPYGYTF. In DNA form, the CDR3 reads TGTGCCAGTAGCTTCGGGAGCCCTTATGGCTACACCTTC.

This chain uses TRBV5-1 with TRBJ2-1, with a weak D call TRBD1 (6 bases). Per the germline V gene, CDR1 is SGHRS and CDR2 is YFSETQ. CDR3 length equals 13 residues. Trimming cost V 3 bases and J 2 bases, with 6 bases left between them. The CDR3 spells CASSSGAYNEQFF. For the CDR3, the DNA is TGCGCCAGCAGCTCAGGGGCCTACAATGAGCAGTTCTTC. The full variable domain, its missing parts supplied by reference TRBV5-1 and TRBJ2-1, is KAGVTQTPRYLIKTRGQQVTLSCSPISGHRSVSWYQQTPGQGLQFLFEYFSETQRNKGNFPGRFSGRQFSNSRSEMNVSTLELGDSALYLCASSSGAYNEQFFGPGTRLTVL.